One T cell receptor (beta chain) is described in this entry. This sample stems from a study of cytomegalovirus exposure and HLA in healthy donors. PCR employed 60 Vbeta and 13 Jbeta primers. Measured with immunoSEQ multiplex PCR; TCRdb has only the in-frame clones, and not every one. The table records some 95,000 clones, 69% of them present only once. Looked up from germline, CDR1 is MNHEY and CDR2 is SMNVEV (reference sequence). The CDR3 contains 14 residues. Trimming shortened V by 5 bases and J by 3 bases, and 14 bases separated the two germline ends. This TCR derives from a female donor in good health and CMV-seronegative. The chain couples TRBV27 to TRBJ2-7, with no clear D. The sequencing sample was made of PBMCs. DNA of the CDR3: TGTGCCAGCAGTCTCTATTACTCCCTCTACGAGCAGTACTTC. Translating it yields CASSLYYSLYEQYF.